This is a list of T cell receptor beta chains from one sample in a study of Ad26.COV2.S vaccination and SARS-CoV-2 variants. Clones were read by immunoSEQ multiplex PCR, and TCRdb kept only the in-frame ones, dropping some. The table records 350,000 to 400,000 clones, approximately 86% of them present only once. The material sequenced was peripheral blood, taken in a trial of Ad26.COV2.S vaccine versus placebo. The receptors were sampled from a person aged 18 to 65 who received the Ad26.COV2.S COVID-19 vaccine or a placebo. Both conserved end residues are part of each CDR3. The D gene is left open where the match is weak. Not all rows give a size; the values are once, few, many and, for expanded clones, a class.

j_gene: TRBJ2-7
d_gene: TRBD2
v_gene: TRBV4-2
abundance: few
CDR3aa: CASSQERAGATYEQYF
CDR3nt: TGTGCCAGCAGCCAAGAGCGAGCGGGGGCTACCTACGAGCAGTACTTC

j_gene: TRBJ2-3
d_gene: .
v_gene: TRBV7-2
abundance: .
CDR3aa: CASSPGPYISTDTQYF
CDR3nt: TGTGCCAGCAGCCCGGGACCCTACATAAGCACAGATACGCAGTATTTT

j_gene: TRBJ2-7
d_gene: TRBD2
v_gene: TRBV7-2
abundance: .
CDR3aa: CASSPGLAGNHEQYF
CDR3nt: TGTGCCAGCAGCCCAGGACTAGCGGGGAACCACGAGCAGTACTTC

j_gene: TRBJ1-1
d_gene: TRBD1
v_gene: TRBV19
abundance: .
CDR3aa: CASARTGQPHPDVSNTEAFF
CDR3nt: TGTGCCAGTGCAAGAACGGGACAGCCACACCCGGACGTATCGAACACTGAAGCTTTCTTT

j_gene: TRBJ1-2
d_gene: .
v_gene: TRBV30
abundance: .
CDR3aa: CAWSSVRTDYGYTF
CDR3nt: TGTGCCTGGAGTTCTGTTCGGACGGACTATGGCTACACCTTC

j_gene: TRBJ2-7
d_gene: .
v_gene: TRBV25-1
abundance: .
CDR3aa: CASSTSGDWGYEQYF
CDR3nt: TGTGCCAGCAGCACTTCAGGTGACTGGGGCTACGAGCAGTACTTC

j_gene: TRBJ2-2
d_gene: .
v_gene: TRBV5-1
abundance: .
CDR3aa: CASSFTVNTGELFF
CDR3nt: TGCGCCAGCAGCTTTACAGTGAACACCGGGGAGCTGTTTTTT

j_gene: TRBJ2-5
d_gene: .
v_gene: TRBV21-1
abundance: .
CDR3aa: CASRGTATLALETQYF
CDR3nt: TGTGCCAGCAGGGGGACAGCGACGTTAGCGTTAGAGACCCAGTACTTC

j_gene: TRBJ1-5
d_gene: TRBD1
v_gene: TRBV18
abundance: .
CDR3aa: CASSPPGQGGNQPQHF
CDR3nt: TGTGCCAGCTCACCCCCGGGACAGGGGGGCAATCAGCCCCAGCATTTT

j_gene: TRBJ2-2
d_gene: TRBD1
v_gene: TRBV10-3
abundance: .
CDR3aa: CAISESFPGTGNHEAGELFF
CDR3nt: TGTGCCATCAGTGAGTCGTTCCCCGGGACAGGGAACCACGAAGCCGGGGAGCTGTTTTTT

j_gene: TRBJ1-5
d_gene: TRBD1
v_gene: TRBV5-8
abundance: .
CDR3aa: CASSLPDGTGGEQPQHF
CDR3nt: TGTGCCAGCAGCTTGCCCGATGGGACAGGGGGAGAGCAGCCCCAGCATTTT

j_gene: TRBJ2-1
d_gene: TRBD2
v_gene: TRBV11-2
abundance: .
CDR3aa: CASSQPGLGHNEQFF
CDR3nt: TGTGCCAGCAGCCAACCGGGACTAGGGCACAATGAGCAGTTCTTC

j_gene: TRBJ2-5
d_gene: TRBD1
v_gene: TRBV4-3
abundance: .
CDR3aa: CASSQDYRGQTQYF
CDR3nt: TGCGCCAGCAGCCAAGATTACAGGGGTCAGACCCAGTACTTC

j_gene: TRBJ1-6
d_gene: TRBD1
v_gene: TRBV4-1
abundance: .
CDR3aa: CASSPAQGDNSPLHF
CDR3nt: TGCGCCAGCAGCCCCGCACAGGGGGATAATTCACCCCTCCACTTT

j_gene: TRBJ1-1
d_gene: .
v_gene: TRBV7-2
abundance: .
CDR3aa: CASSYAGTANTEAFF
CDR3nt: TGTGCCAGCAGCTACGCCGGGACGGCGAACACTGAAGCTTTCTTT

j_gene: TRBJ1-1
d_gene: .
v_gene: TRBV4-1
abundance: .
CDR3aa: CASSHPGRGTEAFF
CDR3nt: TGCGCCAGCAGCCACCCAGGGCGGGGTACTGAAGCTTTCTTT

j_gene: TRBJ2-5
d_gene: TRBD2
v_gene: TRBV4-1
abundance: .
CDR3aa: CASSQGLAGRGTQYF
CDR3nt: TGCGCCAGCAGCCAAGGTCTAGCGGGACGGGGGACCCAGTACTTC

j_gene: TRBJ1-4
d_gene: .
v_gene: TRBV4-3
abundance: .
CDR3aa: CASSQDESKLFF
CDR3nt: TGCGCCAGCAGCCAAGATGAGTCAAAACTGTTTTTT

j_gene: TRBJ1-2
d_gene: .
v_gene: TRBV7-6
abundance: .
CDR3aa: CASSPDEGTGYTF
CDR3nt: TGTGCCAGCAGCCCTGACGAGGGGACTGGCTACACCTTC

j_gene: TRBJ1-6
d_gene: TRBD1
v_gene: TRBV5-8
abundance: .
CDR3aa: CASSFRGRGNSPLHF
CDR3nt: TGTGCCAGCAGCTTTAGGGGGCGCGGTAATTCACCCCTCCACTTT

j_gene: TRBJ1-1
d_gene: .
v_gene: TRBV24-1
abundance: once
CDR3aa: CATSGSWGTEAFF
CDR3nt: TGTGCCACCAGTGGCTCTTGGGGCACTGAAGCTTTCTTT